This TCR beta chain was captured in a study of beta chain features in type 1 diabetes. Study overall: Patients did not differ from healthy donors in age, gender or cell yield.

Concerning this clone itself: Its antigen is undetermined. A read error may account for a junction end that differs from germline.

CDR1 is GTSNPN and CDR2 is SVGIG in the germline V gene (reference sequence). This CDR3 has 11 residues. A CD45RO/CCR7/CD25/CD127/CD95/CD27 panel sorted naive, central memory, regulatory and stem cell-like memory CD4+ cells. Sorted cells reached over 95% purity in every population. TCRB transcripts that were expressed got sequenced, as all of the isolated RNA had been reverse transcribed. Sequenced by immunoSEQ multiplex PCR; TCRdb stores in-frame clones only, minus some. The repertoire holds a few hundred thousand clones, roughly 13% seen once, with approximately 0.018% in the top ten. Study results and caveats: Patients and controls would be equally affected if PCR favored shorter templates. In all four CD4+ subsets, TCRB CDR3 length was significantly, moderately reduced in type 1 diabetes.

The specimen sequenced was naive CD4+ T cells from blood. The chain joins TRBV30 to TRBJ2-7, with D tentatively TRBD1 (6 bases). The sequence derives from a man aged 25 to 45 with type 1 diabetes. The CDR3 spells CAWSVGAGDVF. CDR3 nucleotides: TGTGCCTGGAGTGTAGGGGCAGGGGATGTCTTC.